Below are 12 T cell receptor beta chains sequenced from a single sample in a study of blood T cell repertoires in COVID-19. Measured with immunoSEQ multiplex PCR; TCRdb has only the in-frame clones, and not every one. This table holds 90,000 to 130,000 clones, roughly 80% found once. The sample taken for sequencing was peripheral blood. All receptors derive from a woman aged 55-69 years with acute or convalescent COVID-19.

The chain employs TRBV3-1 (or the pseudogene TRBV3-2) and TRBJ1-1; possibly TRBD1 for D (5 bases). V was trimmed by 0 bases and J by 1 base, leaving 9 bases between them. Per germline, CDR1 LGHDT and CDR2 YNNKEL (reference sequence). The CDR3 consists of 15 residues. The CDR3: CASSQDLTGNTEAFF. CDR3 sequence (DNA): TGTGCCAGCAGCCAAGATCTAACAGGGAACACTGAAGCTTTCTTT.

V is TRBV9 and J is TRBJ2-5, with D possibly matching TRBD2 (6 bases). CDR1 and CDR2 from the germline V gene are SGDLS and YYNGEE. Trimming removed 3 bases from V and 7 bases from J, with 19 bases in between. The CDR3 spans 15 residues. The CDR3 DNA is TGTGCCAGCAGCGCCGGGACTCCGGGCCCAGGGACCCAGTACTTC. Protein product: CASSAGTPGPGTQYF.

V gene TRBV6-5 combines with J gene TRBJ1-2, with 9 bases lining up with TRBD1. Per the germline V gene, CDR1 is MNHEY and CDR2 is SVGAGI. The CDR3 consists of 15 residues. Unmatched junction bases numbered 12, after V lost 6 bases and J lost 7 bases. The CDR3 nucleotides are TGTGCCAGCAGCCGCTTAGGACAGGGGCCTTTTGGCTACACCTTC. Translating it yields CASSRLGQGPFGYTF.

This clone was picked up one time. J is TRBJ2-1 and V is TRBV2, with 8 bases that match TRBD2. This CDR3 has 18 amino acids. V was pared by 2 bases and J by 2 bases, with 11 bases of the junction left unmatched. Germline loops: CDR1 SNHLY, CDR2 FYNNEI. The CDR3 reads CASSELRGGRGPYNEQFF. In nucleotides, the CDR3 is TGTGCCAGCAGTGAACTGCGCGGGGGGCGGGGGCCCTACAATGAGCAGTTCTTC.

This chain joins TRBV4-2 and TRBJ1-1; D possibly corresponds to TRBD1 (6 bases). Germline V gene data show CDR1 as LGHNA and CDR2 as YNFKEQ. V was cut by 3 bases and J by 1 base, with 9 bases left in between. This CDR3 has 14 residues. CDR3 region: CASSQNRENTEAFF. CDR3 nucleotides: TGTGCCAGCAGCCAGAACAGGGAGAACACTGAAGCTTTCTTT.

This chain links TRBV25-1 with TRBJ2-7, with TRBD1 identical over 7 bases. From germline, CDR1 is MGHDK and CDR2 SYGVNS. The CDR3 sequence is 15 residues long. V shed 7 bases and J 4 bases; nucleotides not matched to a gene: 13. The CDR3: CASTAPQGDGYEQYF. The CDR3 DNA reads as TGTGCCAGCACGGCCCCTCAGGGGGACGGTTACGAGCAGTACTTC.

The rearrangement links TRBV24-1 to TRBJ2-5, with 11 bases lining up with TRBD1. The germline V gene has CDR1 KGHDR and CDR2 SFDVKD. The length of the CDR3 is 16 residues. V lost 3 bases to trimming and J lost 1 base; unmatched junction nucleotides: 3. CDR3: CATSDPGQGAQETQYF. The CDR3 nucleotides read TGTGCCACCAGTGATCCAGGACAGGGGGCCCAAGAGACCCAGTACTTC.

V is TRBV19 and J is TRBJ1-5, with 8 positions matching TRBD1. This CDR3 spans 18 amino acids. Germline CDR1 LNHDA, CDR2 SQIVND (reference sequence). V was clipped by 3 bases and J by 4 bases; unmatched bases: 14. Here the CDR3 DNA reads TGTGCCAGTAGTATTCCTTACTTCCGGACAGGGTTTAATCAGCCCCAGCATTTT. Protein: CASSIPYFRTGFNQPQHF.

CDR3 coding DNA: TGTGCCACCATACAGGGTATCGTCGGCACTGAAGCTTTCTTT. It specifies CATIQGIVGTEAFF. The chain carries TRBV28 and TRBJ1-1, with D perhaps TRBD1 (6 bases). CDR1 MDHEN and CDR2 SYDVKM come from the germline V gene. Trimming removed 10 bases from V and 4 bases from J, with 19 bases in between. The CDR3 sequence is 14 residues long.

In DNA form, the CDR3 reads TGTGCCAGTTCCGTCCCCTATGGCTACACCTTC. Its translation: CASSVPYGYTF. This chain joins TRBV19 and TRBJ1-2, with D uncertain. CDR1 and CDR2 (germline): LNHDA, SQIVND (reference sequence). The CDR3 length is 11 residues. Trimming took off 8 bases at V and 4 bases at J, with 8 bases between the two ends.

This rearrangement joins TRBV12-3 or TRBV12-4 to TRBJ2-7; no reliable D call. Trimming shortened V by 6 bases and J by 3 bases, and 12 bases separated the two germline ends. This CDR3 comprises 13 residues. The CDR3 loop is CASRRSSIYEQYF. The CDR3 nucleotides read TGTGCCAGCAGACGGTCGTCGATCTACGAGCAGTACTTC.

The rearrangement uses TRBV5-1 and TRBJ1-5; the match to TRBD1 covers 7 bases. The CDR3 has 15 amino acids. J was trimmed by 4 bases and V by 3 bases; bases with no gene match: 7. CDR1 and CDR2 (germline): SGHRS, YFSETQ. CDR3 nucleotides: TGCGCCAGCAGCTCAGCTGGGACAGAGAATCAGCCCCAGCATTTT. Translated: CASSSAGTENQPQHF.